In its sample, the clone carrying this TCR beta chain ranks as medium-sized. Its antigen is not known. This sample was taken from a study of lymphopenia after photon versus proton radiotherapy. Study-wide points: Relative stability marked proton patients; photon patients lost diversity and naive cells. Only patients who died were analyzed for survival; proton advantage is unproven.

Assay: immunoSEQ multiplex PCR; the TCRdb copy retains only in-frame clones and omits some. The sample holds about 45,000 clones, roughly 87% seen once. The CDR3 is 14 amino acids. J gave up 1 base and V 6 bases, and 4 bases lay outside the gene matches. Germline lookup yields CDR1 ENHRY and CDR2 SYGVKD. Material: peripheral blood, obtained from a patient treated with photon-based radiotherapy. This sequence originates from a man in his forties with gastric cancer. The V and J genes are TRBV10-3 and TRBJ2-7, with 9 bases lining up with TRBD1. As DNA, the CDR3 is TGTGCCATCAGATCGGACAGGGGTTCCTACGAGCAGTACTTC. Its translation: CAIRSDRGSYEQYF.